These 15 T cell receptor beta chains came from one sample sequenced in a study of T cell responses to AZD1222 COVID-19 vaccine. Repertoires were generated with immunoSEQ multiplex PCR, while TCRdb's copy carries only in-frame clones and drops some. The profile shows 200,000 or so clones, over 80% of them singletons. The source was peripheral blood, collected on day 0 of AZD1222 vaccination. The receptors were sampled from an adult in good health.

V and J are TRBV2 and TRBJ1-1; D remains unclear. CDR3 length: 15 amino acids. The V gene's germline CDR1 is SNHLY and CDR2 FYNNEI. V was cut by 9 bases and J by 4 bases, with 21 bases left in between. CDR3 sequence: CARVGWREVGTEAFF. DNA of the CDR3: TGTGCCAGGGTGGGGTGGCGCGAGGTGGGCACTGAAGCTTTCTTT.

This sequence joins TRBV5-6 and TRBJ1-1, with unresolved D. Germline CDR1 and CDR2: SGHDT and YYEEEE. The ends were cut back, 4 bases at V and 0 bases at J, with 7 bases in the middle. The CDR3 totals 13 residues. The DNA for the CDR3 is TGTGCCAGCAGCGGGGAAATGAACACTGAAGCTTTCTTT. Its protein is CASSGEMNTEAFF.

This clone was observed once. This rearrangement joins TRBV4-1 to TRBJ2-2; weak D call: TRBD1 (5 bases). The CDR3 has 17 amino acids. V lost 1 base to trimming and J lost 5 bases, with 17 bases between them. CDR1 is MGHRA and CDR2 is YSYEKL in the germline V gene. CDR3 loop: CASSQVAGSLDTGELFF. DNA for the CDR3: TGCGCCAGCAGCCAAGTAGCAGGGTCATTGGATACCGGGGAGCTGTTTTTT.

The J gene is TRBJ1-5, the V gene TRBV12-3 or TRBV12-4, with unresolved D. With 1 base removed from V and 7 bases from J, the gap between germline ends came to 5 bases. The CDR3 loop spans 12 amino acids. The CDR3 reads CASSLESQPQHF. The CDR3 nucleotides are TGTGCCAGCAGTTTAGAATCCCAGCCCCAGCATTTT.

The genes are TRBV7-9 and TRBJ1-1; D gene ambiguous. Trimming pared 2 bases from V and 6 bases from J, leaving 10 bases between. This CDR3 spans 13 amino acids. CDR1 SEHNR and CDR2 FQNEAQ come from the germline V gene (reference sequence). The chain's CDR3 is CASSLSPVPEAFF. The CDR3 nucleotides read TGTGCCAGCAGCTTATCACCGGTCCCTGAAGCTTTCTTT.

The chain links TRBV19 to TRBJ1-1, with D maybe TRBD1 (6 bases). CDR3 length: 13 amino acids. The ends were cut back, 5 bases at V and 2 bases at J, with 9 bases in the middle. The germline V gene has CDR1 LNHDA and CDR2 SQIVND (reference sequence). The CDR3 loop is CASSPQGNTEAFF. In DNA, the CDR3 is TGTGCCAGTAGTCCACAGGGTAACACTGAAGCTTTCTTT.

The chain combines TRBV12-3 or TRBV12-4 with TRBJ1-1; a possible D gene is TRBD1 (5 bases). The CDR3 is made up of 12 amino acids. Trimming cost V 6 bases and J 10 bases, with 15 bases left between them. As DNA, the CDR3 is TGTGCCAGCAGCTACGGGGGGGGTGTAGCTTTCTTT. It encodes CASSYGGGVAFF.

The chain uses TRBV7-2 and TRBJ1-1; D uncertain. Germline V gives CDR1 SGHTA, CDR2 FQGNSA. V lost 2 bases, J lost 3 bases, and 1 base lay in between. The CDR3 totals 11 residues. The CDR3 nucleotides read TGTGCCAGCAGCTTACACACTGAAGCTTTCTTT. It encodes CASSLHTEAFF.

The CDR3 sequence: CASSLDRGLTEAFF. The CDR3 nucleotides read TGTGCCAGCAGCTTGGACAGGGGTTTGACTGAAGCTTTCTTT. V and J are TRBV5-4 and TRBJ1-1; 7 bases map to TRBD1. This CDR3 has 14 residues. V lost 0 bases and J lost 5; bases outside the gene matches: 4. In germline, CDR1 is SGHNT, CDR2 YYREEE (reference sequence).

The chain is built from TRBV2 and TRBJ2-6; D gene ambiguous. The V end lost 3 bases, the J end lost 0 bases, and 3 bases lay between the germline ends. Germline V gene sequence: CDR1 SNHLY, CDR2 FYNNEI. This CDR3 comprises 14 residues. DNA for the CDR3: TGTGCCAGCAGTGATTACTCTGGGGCCAACGTCCTGACTTTC. Amino acid sequence: CASSDYSGANVLTF.

The CDR3 here is CASSLGEVNTEAFF. In DNA form, the CDR3 reads TGCGCCAGCAGCTTGGGAGAAGTTAACACTGAAGCTTTCTTT. The V call is TRBV5-1, the J call TRBJ1-1; no clear D. CDR1 and CDR2 from the germline V gene are SGHRS and YFSETQ. The germline V and J ends were trimmed by 0 bases and 2 bases, with 8 bases remaining between them. The length of the CDR3 is 14 residues.

V is TRBV3-1 (or the pseudogene TRBV3-2) and J is TRBJ2-1; D not certain. Germline loops: CDR1 LGHDT, CDR2 YNNKEL (reference sequence). Trimming took off 1 base at V and 4 bases at J, with 11 bases between the two ends. This CDR3 has 15 amino acids. The CDR3 loop is CASSQVAGIYNEQFF. The CDR3 DNA reads TGTGCCAGCAGCCAAGTGGCTGGGATTTACAATGAGCAGTTCTTC.

This chain connects TRBV6-5 to TRBJ2-2; a possible D gene is TRBD2 (5 bases). The germline V gene has CDR1 MNHEY and CDR2 SVGAGI. The CDR3 covers 12 residues. V was trimmed by 4 bases and J by 5 bases, leaving 5 bases between them. The CDR3 bases are TGTGCCAGCAGTTGGGAGACCGGGGAGCTGTTTTTT. It translates to CASSWETGELFF.

The chain links TRBV14 to TRBJ2-7; D is undetermined. Looked up from germline, CDR1 is SGHDN and CDR2 is FVKESK. The CDR3 totals 14 residues. Trimming shortened V by 1 base and J by 3 bases, and 10 bases separated the two germline ends. CDR3 sequence (DNA): TGTGCCAGCAGCCAAGTAGAACAGATCTACGAGCAGTACTTC. Its protein is CASSQVEQIYEQYF.

The chain employs TRBV25-1 and TRBJ2-1, with D perhaps matching TRBD1 or TRBD2 (5 bases each). The CDR3 loop spans 14 amino acids. The V end was cut by 4 bases, the J end by 1 base, with 8 bases between. Germline V gene sequence: CDR1 MGHDK, CDR2 SYGVNS. The CDR3, as DNA: TGTGCCAGCAGTGGAGGGGCATCCTACAATGAGCAGTTCTTC. Residues: CASSGGASYNEQFF. Using reference TRBV25-1 and TRBJ2-1 for the parts outside the CDR3, the full variable domain is EADIYQTPRYLVIGTGKKITLECSQTMGHDKMYWYQQDPGMELHLIHYSYGVNSTEKGDLSSESTVSRIRTEHFPLTLESARPSHTSQYLCASSGGASYNEQFFGPGTRLTVL.